This TCR beta chain originates from a study of cytomegalovirus exposure and HLA in healthy donors. Study-wide findings and caveats: Several of the most significant clusters appeared, in a later analysis, to be linked to common viral pathogens. The number of N-insertions in an Asian-associated ancestry cluster was reportedly below the approximately 690-donor mean in a later analysis. Being productive about 87% or about 30% of the time was typical of most TCR beta V segments in an earlier analysis.

It was healthy bone marrow donors who served as donors. J gave up 0 bases and V 6 bases, and 5 bases lay outside the gene matches. Germline CDR1 and CDR2: SNHLY and FYNNEI. The CDR3 consists of 15 residues. In the case of this clone: Antigen unknown.

The PCR made use of 60 Vbeta and 13 Jbeta primers. Here immunoSEQ multiplex PCR was the method, and the copy in TCRdb shows in-frame clones only, minus some. The sample holds 100,000 or so clones. The receptor was isolated from a man between 50 and 59 years old in good health and CMV-seronegative. The source material was PBMCs. The V gene is TRBV2, the J gene TRBJ2-5, with 9 nucleotides matching TRBD1. CDR3 coding DNA: TGTGCCAGCAGCCGGGACAGGGCAAACCAAGAGACCCAGTACTTC. This translates into CASSRDRANQETQYF.